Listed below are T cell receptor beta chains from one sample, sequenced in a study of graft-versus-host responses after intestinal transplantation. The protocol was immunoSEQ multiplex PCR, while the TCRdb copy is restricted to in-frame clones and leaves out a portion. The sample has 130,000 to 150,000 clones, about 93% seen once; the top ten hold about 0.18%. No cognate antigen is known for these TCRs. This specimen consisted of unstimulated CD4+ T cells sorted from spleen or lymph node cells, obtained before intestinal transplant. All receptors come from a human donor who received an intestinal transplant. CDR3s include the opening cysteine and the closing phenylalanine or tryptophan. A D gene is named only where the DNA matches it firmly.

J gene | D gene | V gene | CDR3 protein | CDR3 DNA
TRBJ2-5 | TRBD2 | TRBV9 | CASSVASGIGVGETQYF | TGTGCCAGCAGCGTAGCTAGCGGGATTGGGGTAGGAGAGACCCAGTACTTC
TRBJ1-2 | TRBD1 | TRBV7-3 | CASSNKDRGGYTF | TGTGCCAGCAGCAACAAGGACAGGGGCGGCTACACCTTC
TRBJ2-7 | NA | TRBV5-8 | CASSLDLTGYYEQYF | TGTGCCAGCAGCTTGGACCTGACAGGTTATTACGAGCAGTACTTC
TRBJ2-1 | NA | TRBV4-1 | CASSRRGGDWTYNEQFF | TGCGCCAGCAGCCGGAGGGGTGGGGACTGGACATACAATGAGCAGTTCTTC
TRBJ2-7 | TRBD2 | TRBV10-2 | CASSVAGGEQYF | TGCGCCAGCAGCGTCGCGGGGGGGGAGCAGTACTTC
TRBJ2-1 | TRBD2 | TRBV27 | CASSSKLPGLALDEQFF | TGTGCCAGCAGTTCAAAGCTCCCGGGACTAGCGTTAGATGAGCAGTTCTTC
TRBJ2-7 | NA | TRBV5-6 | CASSLNGYEQYF | TGTGCCAGCAGCTTGAACGGCTACGAGCAGTACTTC
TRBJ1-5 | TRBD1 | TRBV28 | CASSGGTGGNQPQHF | TGTGCCAGCAGTGGGGGGACAGGGGGCAATCAGCCCCAGCATTTT
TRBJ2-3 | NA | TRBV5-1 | CASSLEFERSTDTQYF | TGCGCCAGCAGCTTGGAGTTCGAGCGGAGCACAGATACGCAGTATTTT
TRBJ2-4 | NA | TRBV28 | CASSLQRLAKNIQYF | TGTGCCAGCAGTTTACAGCGGCTAGCCAAAAACATTCAGTACTTC
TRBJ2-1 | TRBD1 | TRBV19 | CASSSRPRGSSYNEQFF | TGTGCCAGTAGCTCACGCCCCAGGGGGAGCTCCTACAATGAGCAGTTCTTC
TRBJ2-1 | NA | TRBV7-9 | CASSYPGERGNEQFF | TGTGCCAGCAGCTATCCAGGGGAAAGGGGCAATGAGCAGTTCTTC
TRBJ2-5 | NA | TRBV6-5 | CASSYGGRLETQYF | TGTGCCAGCAGTTACGGGGGTCGGTTAGAGACCCAGTACTTC
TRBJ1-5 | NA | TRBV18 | CASSPPGGNGQPQHF | TGTGCCAGCTCACCACCGGGGGGAAATGGACAGCCCCAGCATTTT
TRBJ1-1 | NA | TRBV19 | CASKWGGTPNTEAFF | TGTGCCAGTAAGTGGGGCGGTACACCGAACACTGAAGCTTTCTTT
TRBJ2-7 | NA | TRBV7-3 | CASSLGAERNAYEQYF | TGTGCCAGCAGCTTAGGTGCGGAACGGAATGCCTACGAGCAGTACTTC
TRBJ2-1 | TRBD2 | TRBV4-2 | CASSQDRTSGSYNEQFF | TGTGCCAGCAGCCAAGATCGGACTAGCGGGTCTTACAATGAGCAGTTCTTC